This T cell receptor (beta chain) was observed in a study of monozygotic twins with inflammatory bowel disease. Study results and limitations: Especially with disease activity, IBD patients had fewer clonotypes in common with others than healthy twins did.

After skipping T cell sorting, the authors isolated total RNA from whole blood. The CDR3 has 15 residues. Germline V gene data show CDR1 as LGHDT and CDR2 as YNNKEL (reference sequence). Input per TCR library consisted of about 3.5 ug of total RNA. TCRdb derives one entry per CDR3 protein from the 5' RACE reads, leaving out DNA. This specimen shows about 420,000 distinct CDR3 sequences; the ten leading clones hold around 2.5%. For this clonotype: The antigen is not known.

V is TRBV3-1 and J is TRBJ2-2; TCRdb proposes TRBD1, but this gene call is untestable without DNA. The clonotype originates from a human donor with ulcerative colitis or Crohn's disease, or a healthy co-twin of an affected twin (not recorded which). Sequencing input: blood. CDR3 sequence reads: CASSPPSGVSGELFF.